This record looks at one TCR beta chain sequence and its context. Its antigen is unknown. This sample was taken from a study of chemoradiotherapy in HPV16-positive cancers. Overall study findings and caveats: Candidate HPV-specific clones and E7-related TCR motifs grew in tumor during treatment. HPV-specific T cells were functionally defined from only a couple of HPV16-positive patients. Better recurrence-free survival went with HPV-responsive T-cell expansion in HPV16-positive patients.

Samples were taken several times over chemoradiotherapy. Germline V gene sequence: CDR1 MNHEY, CDR2 SMNVEV (reference sequence). The CDR3 is 14 amino acids. The V end lost 6 bases, the J end lost 4 bases, and 15 bases lay between the germline ends. TCRdb's table, derived via immunoSEQ multiplex PCR, lists solely in-frame clones and lacks some. The table shows 20,000 to 25,000 clones, with around 87% occurring only once. This chain connects TRBV27 to TRBJ1-1, with D possibly matching TRBD1 (5 bases). The sequence was collected from a human donor with HPV-associated anogenital cancer. The material sequenced was blood, taken from a patient who underwent chemoradiotherapy. The CDR3 here is CASSPLGDGTEAFF. DNA for the CDR3: TGTGCCAGCAGCCCTCTTGGGGACGGCACTGAAGCTTTCTTT.